These 32 T cell receptor beta chains were sequenced from one sample in a study of T cells in Graves' hyperthyroidism and ophthalmopathy. RNA transcripts yielded amplified TCR beta CDR3 regions. TCR CDR3 regions were first amplified by RT-PCR with HTBI primers. TCRdb analysed the multiplex PCR reads with MiXCR anew, one entry per CDR3 protein. The table records about 760,000 distinct CDR3 sequences, 35% of them present only once. The sample consisted of blood. These TCRs come from a woman in her thirties or forties with Graves' hyperthyroidism.

The chain has TRBV5-1 and TRBJ2-5, with TRBD2 identical over 9 bases. Germline CDR1 and CDR2: SGHRS and YFSETQ. V shed 2 bases and J 2 bases; nucleotides not matched to a gene: 7. The CDR3 covers 16 residues. The CDR3 DNA follows: TGCGCCAGCAGCTTAACGGGTAGCGGGGGACAAGAGACCCAGTACTTC. Translation gives CASSLTGSGGQETQYF.

This clonotype was recorded many times. The rearrangement uses TRBV9 and TRBJ2-7; no clear D. In germline, CDR1 is SGDLS, CDR2 YYNGEE. Trimming took 0 bases from V and 0 from J, leaving 16 bases between them. The CDR3 sequence is 17 residues long. This CDR3 reads CASSVGYGGRSSYEQYF. The CDR3 DNA sequence: TGTGCCAGCAGCGTAGGTTATGGTGGCAGGAGCTCCTACGAGCAGTACTTC. Using reference TRBV9 and TRBJ2-7 for the parts outside the CDR3, the full variable domain is DSGVTQTPKHLITATGQRVTLRCSPRSGDLSVYWYQQSLDQGLQFLIQYYNGEERAKGNILERFSAQQFPDLHSELNLSSLELGDSALYFCASSVGYGGRSSYEQYFGPGTRLTVT.

This clonotype was counted a few times. V is TRBV28 and J is TRBJ1-5; possible D gene TRBD1, 5 bases. V lost 5 bases and J lost 6, with 11 bases in between. This CDR3 is 13 amino acids long. Germline values: CDR1 MDHEN, CDR2 SYDVKM. In DNA, the CDR3 is TGTGCCAGCAGTCGCGGACACTCTCAGCCCCAGCATTTT. Amino acids: CASSRGHSQPQHF.

For this clonotype: This sequence may be a read error, since a much larger clone differs from it by one base. The chain carries TRBV7-9 and TRBJ1-5, with a weak D call TRBD1 (6 bases). The CDR3 is 13 residues long. The germline V and J ends were trimmed by 3 bases and 8 bases, with 11 bases remaining between them. Germline assignment: CDR1 SEHNR and CDR2 FQNEAQ (reference sequence). The CDR3 nucleotides read TGTGCCAGCAGCTTTGGGGGGGCGGAGCCCCAGCATTTT. Protein sequence: CASSFGGAEPQHF.

This chain joins TRBV6-5 and TRBJ2-5; D is unclear. Germline assignment: CDR1 MNHEY and CDR2 SVGAGI. CDR3 length: 13 amino acids. V was trimmed by 6 bases and J by 5 bases, leaving 13 bases between them. CDR3 loop: CASRRLTGETQYF. The CDR3 DNA sequence: TGTGCCAGCAGGCGACTCACTGGGGAGACCCAGTACTTC.

The V call is TRBV10-3, the J call TRBJ1-2; D is unresolved. The CDR3 has 16 residues. Germline V gives CDR1 ENHRY, CDR2 SYGVKD. The germline V and J ends were trimmed by 4 bases and 4 bases, with 19 bases remaining between them. This CDR3 reads CAISGAFSMVGYGYTF. CDR3 nucleotide sequence: TGTGCCATCAGTGGGGCCTTTTCTATGGTGGGCTATGGCTACACCTTC.

At least ten counts were recorded for this clonotype. The rearrangement joins TRBV10-3 to TRBJ1-2, with 11 nucleotides matching TRBD1. V lost 3 bases to trimming and J lost 6 bases; unmatched junction nucleotides: 6. The V gene's germline CDR1 is ENHRY and CDR2 SYGVKD. CDR3 length: 15 residues. This CDR3 reads CAISDPDRGLNGYTF. The DNA for the CDR3 is TGTGCCATCAGTGACCCGGACAGGGGGCTCAATGGCTACACCTTC.

J is TRBJ2-2 and V is TRBV6-1, with 8 bases lining up with TRBD2. V dropped 6 bases and J dropped 3; count of bases not matched to a gene: 12. In germline, CDR1 is MNHNS, CDR2 SASEGT. The CDR3 is 17 amino acids. CDR3: CASSQFSLADYTGELFF. CDR3 coding DNA: TGTGCCAGCAGCCAATTCTCACTAGCGGATTACACCGGGGAGCTGTTTTTT.

V is TRBV24-1 and J is TRBJ1-2; weak D call: TRBD1 (5 bases). Trimming shortened V by 7 bases and J by 8 bases, and 16 bases separated the two germline ends. This CDR3 has 13 amino acids. Per germline, CDR1 KGHDR and CDR2 SFDVKD. The CDR3 nucleotides read TGTGCCACCAGCCGAGCGGGGGAGGGCGGCTACACCTTC. It codes for CATSRAGEGGYTF.

A few counts support this clonotype. The rearrangement links TRBV11-2 to TRBJ1-1; the D gene is possibly TRBD1 (6 bases). Per the germline V gene, CDR1 is SGHAT and CDR2 is FQNNGV. Trimming stripped 6 bases from V and 1 base from J, with 15 bases between. The length of the CDR3 is 15 residues. The CDR3 nucleotides are TGTGCCAGCAGGCCTCTACGGGGGGCGAACACTGAAGCTTTCTTT. This sequence encodes CASRPLRGANTEAFF.

This clonotype has only a few counts. This chain connects TRBV19 to TRBJ2-7; D is tentatively TRBD1 or TRBD2 (6 bases each). The V gene's germline CDR1 is LNHDA and CDR2 SQIVND (reference sequence). Trimming took 8 bases from V and 3 from J, leaving 17 bases between them. This CDR3 region has 14 residues. CDR3 in amino acids: CASRRTGGHYEQYF. The CDR3 DNA sequence: TGTGCCAGTCGCAGGACCGGGGGCCACTACGAGCAGTACTTC.

The chain recombines TRBV29-1 with TRBJ2-5; D is possibly TRBD2 (5 bases). Germline V gene lookup returns CDR1 SQVTM and CDR2 ANQGSEA. Trimming stripped 7 bases from V and 4 bases from J, with 16 bases between. The CDR3 contains 13 residues. CDR3 in DNA: TGCAGCGGTGCGGAGGTTATGATAGAGACCCAGTACTTC. This sequence encodes CSGAEVMIETQYF. Filled out from reference TRBV29-1 and TRBJ2-5, the complete variable domain reads SAVISQKPSRDICQRGTSLTIQCQVDSQVTMMFWYRQQPGQSLTLIATANQGSEATYESGFVIDKFPISRPNLTFSTLTVSNMSPEDSSIYLCSGAEVMIETQYFGPGTRLLVL.

The chain is built from TRBV11-2 and TRBJ2-5, with 10 bases fitting TRBD1. J was trimmed by 3 bases and V by 4 bases; bases with no gene match: 5. The CDR3 has 15 residues. The germline V gene encodes CDR1 SGHAT and CDR2 FQNNGV. The DNA for the CDR3 is TGTGCCAGCAGCTACCGGGGACAGGGGAAAGAGACCCAGTACTTC. Translated, it gives CASSYRGQGKETQYF.

Of note for this clonotype: The CDR3 end shows no conserved phenylalanine or tryptophan, and so a read error is likely. The DNA is omitted, as the CDR3 cannot be located on it reliably, and the CDR3 follows TCRdb's listing. J is TRBJ2-6 and V is TRBV20-1; the D call TRBD1 from the table was never checked on the DNA. Germline loops: CDR1 DFQATT, CDR2 SNEGSKA (reference sequence). Ends included, the CDR3 has 11 residues. CDR3 loop: CSARDRAGGSS.

Of note for this clonotype: Since a much larger clone is just one base distant, this may be a read error. The rearrangement joins TRBV6-1 to TRBJ1-5, with 7 nucleotides matching TRBD1. This CDR3 spans 14 amino acids. CDR1 and CDR2 (germline): MNHNS, SASEGT. The CDR3 bases are TGTGCCAGCAGTCCAGGGACAGCCAGAGGGCCCCAGCAGTTT. This encodes CASSPGTARGPQQF.

This clonotype was picked up one time. The gene calls are TRBV7-9 and TRBJ2-1, with 12 bases identical to TRBD2. Trimming took 10 bases from V and 4 from J; bases not matched to a gene: 2. Per germline, CDR1 SEHNR and CDR2 FQNEAQ (reference sequence). The CDR3 is made up of 13 amino acids. CDR3 sequence (DNA): TGTGCCACAGGGACTAGCGGGTACAATGAGCAGTTCTTC. This gives the protein CATGTSGYNEQFF.

There are a few counts of this clonotype. The chain recombines TRBV19 with TRBJ1-2, with D possibly being TRBD1 (5 bases). V was trimmed by 0 bases and J by 4 bases, leaving 12 bases between them. This CDR3 comprises 15 residues. Germline-derived CDR1 and CDR2 are LNHDA and SQIVND (reference sequence). The CDR3 loop is CASSIDTGELYGYTF. In DNA, the CDR3 is TGTGCCAGTAGTATAGATACAGGAGAACTCTATGGCTACACCTTC.

In regard to this clonotype: This may be a read error, as it is one base from a much larger clone. The chain recombines TRBV15 with TRBJ1-1; D call uncertain. The CDR3 length is 18 residues. Germline V gives CDR1 LNHNV, CDR2 YYDKDF (reference sequence). The CDR3 protein is CATSTFTKRPLGNTEASF. As DNA, the CDR3 is TGTGCCACCAGCACCTTCACAAAACGACCCCTGGGGAACACTGAAGCTTCCTTT. Using reference TRBV15 and TRBJ1-1 for the parts outside the CDR3, the full variable domain is DAMVIQNPRYQVTQFGKPVTLSCSQTLNHNVMYWYQQKSSQAPKLLFHYYDKDFNNEADTPDNFQSRRPNTSFCFLDIRSPGLGDTAMYLCATSTFTKRPLGNTEASFGQGTRLTVV.

As concerns this clonotype: At one of its ends the junction is not consistent with the germline gene, which may arise from a read error. The genes are TRBV10-2 and TRBJ2-3, with TRBD1 matching 7 bases. The V gene's germline CDR1 is WSHSY and CDR2 SAAADI. This CDR3 is 13 amino acids long. Here the CDR3 DNA reads TGCGCCAGCAATGAGGGGGCAGCAGATACGCAGTATTTT. Translating gives CASNEGAADTQYF.

The genes are TRBV12-3 or TRBV12-4 and TRBJ2-7; weak D call: TRBD1 (6 bases). The CDR3 spans 16 residues. V lost 6 bases to trimming and J lost 0 bases, with 18 bases between them. The DNA of the CDR3 is TGTGCCAGCAGGCCCCGGGACACACACCACTCCTACGAGCAGTACTTC. Translated, it gives CASRPRDTHHSYEQYF.

A remark on this clonotype: One end of the junction varies from germline; a read error may be responsible. In DNA form, the CDR3 reads TGTGCCGGCAGTTTGGGCAGAAGCAATCAGCCCCAGCATTTT. Translated, it gives CAGSLGRSNQPQHF. J is TRBJ1-5 and V is TRBV6-5; D gene ambiguous. Germline lookup yields CDR1 MNHEY and CDR2 SVGAGI. CDR3 size: 14 residues.

This chain joins TRBV29-1 and TRBJ1-1; D gene unclear. Germline V gene data show CDR1 as SQVTM and CDR2 as ANQGSEA. V was cut by 3 bases and J by 6 bases, with 14 bases left in between. CDR3 length: 13 residues. CDR3 sequence (DNA): TGCAGCGTTGACGGGGTGGGTGGGGCTGAAGCTTTCTTT. Protein: CSVDGVGGAEAFF.

The V gene is TRBV20-1, the J gene TRBJ1-5, with D maybe TRBD1 (5 bases). V lost 4 bases to trimming and J lost 7 bases, with 11 bases between them. The germline CDR1 and CDR2 sequences are DFQATT and SNEGSKA (reference sequence). The CDR3 extends over 12 amino acids. This CDR3 is CSAMGVGQPQHF. As DNA, the CDR3 is TGCAGTGCTATGGGGGTTGGGCAGCCCCAGCATTTT.

The genes are TRBV19 and TRBJ1-2; D remains unclear. The germline V gene has CDR1 LNHDA and CDR2 SQIVND (reference sequence). V was trimmed by 10 bases and J by 4 bases, leaving 16 bases between them. The CDR3 is made up of 13 amino acids. The CDR3 DNA reads as TGTGCCACCCTTACACGGGTGCCCTATGGCTACACCTTC. This encodes CATLTRVPYGYTF.

This rearrangement joins TRBV24-1 to TRBJ2-7; 8 bases match TRBD1. This CDR3 has 14 amino acids. Germline CDR1 and CDR2: KGHDR and SFDVKD. Losses at the gene ends were 4 bases for V and 7 bases for J; bases not matched to a gene: 8. The CDR3 here is CATSDPRTGTEQYF. The CDR3, as DNA: TGTGCCACCAGTGACCCTAGGACAGGGACAGAGCAGTACTTC.

The chain combines TRBV12-5 with TRBJ1-5; D unclear. Per germline, CDR1 LGHNT and CDR2 FRNRAP. The CDR3 has 15 amino acids. V was shortened by 4 bases and J by 1 base, with 11 bases between the two germline ends. The DNA of the CDR3 is TGTGCTAGTGGTTATGGTTCGGGGAGCAATCAGCCCCAGCATTTT. Its translation is CASGYGSGSNQPQHF.

This clonotype was recorded at least ten times. V usage is TRBV7-2 and J usage is TRBJ2-7, with a weak D call TRBD2 (6 bases). The CDR3 is 13 residues long. Trimming pared 6 bases from V and 4 bases from J, leaving 13 bases between. Per the germline V gene, CDR1 is SGHTA and CDR2 is FQGNSA. DNA of the CDR3: TGTGCCAGCAGGTTAACTGGGACTTACGAGCAGTACTTC. Residues: CASRLTGTYEQYF.

A single count supports this clonotype. The gene calls are TRBV10-3 and TRBJ2-5; D tentatively reads TRBD1 or TRBD2 (5 bases each). Per germline, CDR1 ENHRY and CDR2 SYGVKD. This CDR3 spans 13 amino acids. V dropped 4 bases and J dropped 8 bases, with 14 bases sitting between them. This CDR3 reads CAISGDPVGTQYF. The CDR3 region has the DNA TGTGCCATCAGTGGGGACCCCGTGGGTACCCAGTACTTC.

This clonotype was recorded a few times. V is TRBV29-1 and J is TRBJ1-1; D call uncertain. V lost 4 bases and J 1 base, leaving 10 bases between the germline ends. The CDR3 is 13 amino acids. The germline CDR1 and CDR2 sequences are SQVTM and ANQGSEA. CDR3 sequence (DNA): TGCAGCGTTGGTTTGCTCCAGAACACTGAAGCTTTCTTT. Residues: CSVGLLQNTEAFF.

Here the CDR3 reads CVTRVRTDTQYF. The CDR3 nucleotides are TGTGTCACGCGGGTGAGGACAGATACGCAGTATTTT. V usage is TRBV6-5 and J usage is TRBJ2-3; perhaps TRBD2 as D (5 bases). Germline loops: CDR1 MNHEY, CDR2 SVGAGI. The CDR3 has 12 residues.

The chain is built from TRBV12-3 or TRBV12-4 and TRBJ2-7; TRBD1 might be the D (5 bases). The CDR3 contains 14 residues. V was shortened by 4 bases and J by 2 bases, with 12 bases between the two germline ends. The CDR3 loop is CASSSSTVTYEQYF. DNA of the CDR3: TGTGCCAGCAGTTCGTCGACAGTGACCTACGAGCAGTACTTC.

The chain is built from TRBV6-6 and TRBJ1-3; D may be TRBD1 (5 bases). Germline CDR1 reads MNHNY; CDR2 reads SVGAGI (reference sequence). The V end lost 5 bases, the J end lost 0 bases, and 11 bases lay between the germline ends. The CDR3 contains 15 residues. The chain's CDR3 is CASSGTPFSGNTIYF. The CDR3 DNA is TGTGCCAGCAGTGGGACGCCCTTCTCTGGAAACACCATATATTTT.